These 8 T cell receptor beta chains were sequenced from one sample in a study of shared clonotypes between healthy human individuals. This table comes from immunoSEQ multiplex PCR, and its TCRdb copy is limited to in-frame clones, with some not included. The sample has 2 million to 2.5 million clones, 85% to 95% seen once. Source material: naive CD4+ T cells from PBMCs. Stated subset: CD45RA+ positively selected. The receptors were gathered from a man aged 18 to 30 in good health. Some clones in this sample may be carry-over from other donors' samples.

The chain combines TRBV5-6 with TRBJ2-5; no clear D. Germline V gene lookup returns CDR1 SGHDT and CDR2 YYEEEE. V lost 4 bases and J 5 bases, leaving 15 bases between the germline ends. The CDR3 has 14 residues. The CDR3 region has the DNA TGTGCCAGCAGCCCGGGCTTCCCCTCTGAGACCCAGTACTTC. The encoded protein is CASSPGFPSETQYF.

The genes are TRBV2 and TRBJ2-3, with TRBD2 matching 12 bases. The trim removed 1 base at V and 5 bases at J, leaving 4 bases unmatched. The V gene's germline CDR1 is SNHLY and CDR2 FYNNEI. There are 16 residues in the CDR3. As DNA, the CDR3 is TGTGCCAGCAGTGAAGGACTAGCGGGAGAGGGAGATACGCAGTATTTT. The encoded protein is CASSEGLAGEGDTQYF.

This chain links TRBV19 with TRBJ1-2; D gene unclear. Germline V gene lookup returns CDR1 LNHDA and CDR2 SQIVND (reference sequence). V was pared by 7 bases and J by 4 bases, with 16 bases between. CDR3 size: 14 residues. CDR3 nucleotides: TGTGCCAGTAACAGCGATCGATTGGGCTATGGCTACACCTTC. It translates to CASNSDRLGYGYTF. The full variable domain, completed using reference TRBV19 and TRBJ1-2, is DGGITQSPKYLFRKEGQNVTLSCEQNLNHDAMYWYRQDPGQGLRLIYYSQIVNDFQKGDIAEGYSVSREKKESFPLTVTSAQKNPTAFYLCASNSDRLGYGYTFGSGTRLTVV.

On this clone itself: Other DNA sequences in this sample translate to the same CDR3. In nucleotides, the CDR3 is TGTGCCAGCAGTTATCGTGCTAGCACAGATACGCAGTATTTT. Residues: CASSYRASTDTQYF. The rearrangement uses TRBV6-5 and TRBJ2-3; no clear D. The CDR3 is 14 residues long. V lost 3 bases and J lost 0, with 7 bases in between. From germline, CDR1 is MNHEY and CDR2 SVGAGI.

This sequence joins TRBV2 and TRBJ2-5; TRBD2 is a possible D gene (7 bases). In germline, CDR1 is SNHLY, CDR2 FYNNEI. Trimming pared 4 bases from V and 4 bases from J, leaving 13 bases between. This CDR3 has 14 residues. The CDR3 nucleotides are TGTGCCAGCAGTGCCGGGGGGCAGGGAGAGACCCAGTACTTC. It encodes CASSAGGQGETQYF.

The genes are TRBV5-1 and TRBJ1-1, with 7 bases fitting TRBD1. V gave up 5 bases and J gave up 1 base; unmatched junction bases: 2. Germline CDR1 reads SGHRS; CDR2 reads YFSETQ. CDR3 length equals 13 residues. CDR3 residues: CASRTGTNTEAFF. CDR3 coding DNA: TGCGCCAGCAGGACAGGGACGAACACTGAAGCTTTCTTT.

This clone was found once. CDR3 nucleotides: TGTGCCAGCAGTTTAGGGACGGGACTGCGGATCTATGGCTACACCTTC. Translated, it gives CASSLGTGLRIYGYTF. The rearrangement links TRBV28 to TRBJ1-2, with D perhaps TRBD1 (5 bases). Germline-derived CDR1 and CDR2 are MDHEN and SYDVKM. CDR3 length equals 16 residues. V lost 2 bases and J 4 bases, leaving 17 bases between the germline ends.

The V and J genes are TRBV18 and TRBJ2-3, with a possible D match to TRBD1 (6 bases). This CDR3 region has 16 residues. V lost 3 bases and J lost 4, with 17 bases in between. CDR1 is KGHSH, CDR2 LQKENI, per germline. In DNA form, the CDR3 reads TGTGCCAGCTCACCCCCAAGGGGGACGCGGTCAGATACGCAGTATTTT. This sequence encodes CASSPPRGTRSDTQYF.